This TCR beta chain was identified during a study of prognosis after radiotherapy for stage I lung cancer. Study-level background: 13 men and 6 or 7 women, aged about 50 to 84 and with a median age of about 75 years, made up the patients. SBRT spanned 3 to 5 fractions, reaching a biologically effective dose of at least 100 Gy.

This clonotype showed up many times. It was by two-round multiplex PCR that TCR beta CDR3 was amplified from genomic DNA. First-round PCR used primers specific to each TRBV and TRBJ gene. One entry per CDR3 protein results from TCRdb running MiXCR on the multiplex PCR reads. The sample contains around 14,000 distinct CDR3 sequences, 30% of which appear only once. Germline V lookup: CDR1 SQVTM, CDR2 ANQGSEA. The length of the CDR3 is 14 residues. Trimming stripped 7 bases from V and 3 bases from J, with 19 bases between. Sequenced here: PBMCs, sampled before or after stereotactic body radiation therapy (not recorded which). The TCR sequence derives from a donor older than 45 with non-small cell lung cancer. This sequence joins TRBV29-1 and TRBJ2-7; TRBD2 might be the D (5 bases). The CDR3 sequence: CSARRYGESYEQYF. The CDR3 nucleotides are TGCAGCGCCCGGAGGTACGGAGAGAGCTACGAGCAGTACTTC.